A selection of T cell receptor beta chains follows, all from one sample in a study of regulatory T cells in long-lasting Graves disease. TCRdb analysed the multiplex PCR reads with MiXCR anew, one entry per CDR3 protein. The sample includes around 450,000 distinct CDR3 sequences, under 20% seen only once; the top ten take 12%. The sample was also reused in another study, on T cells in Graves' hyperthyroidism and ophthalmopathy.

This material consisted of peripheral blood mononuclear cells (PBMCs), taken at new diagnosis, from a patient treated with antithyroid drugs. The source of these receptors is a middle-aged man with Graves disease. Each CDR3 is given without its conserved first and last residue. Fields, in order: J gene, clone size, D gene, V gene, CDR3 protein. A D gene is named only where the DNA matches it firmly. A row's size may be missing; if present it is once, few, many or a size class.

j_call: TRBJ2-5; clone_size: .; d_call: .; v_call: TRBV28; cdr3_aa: ASSFSGTGKRY
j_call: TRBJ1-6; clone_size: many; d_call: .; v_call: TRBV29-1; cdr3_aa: SVGGGSSGALH
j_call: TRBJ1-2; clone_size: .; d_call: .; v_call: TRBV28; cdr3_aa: ATLGARGARGYT
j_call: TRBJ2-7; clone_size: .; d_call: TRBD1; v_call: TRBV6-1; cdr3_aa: ASRPRQGVYEQY
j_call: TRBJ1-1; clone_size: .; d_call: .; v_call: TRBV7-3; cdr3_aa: ASSLYPEPTEAF
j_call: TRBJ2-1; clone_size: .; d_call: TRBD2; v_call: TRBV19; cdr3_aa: ASSLRSTSSGYNEQF
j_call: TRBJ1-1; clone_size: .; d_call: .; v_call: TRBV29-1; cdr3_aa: SVVQAEAF
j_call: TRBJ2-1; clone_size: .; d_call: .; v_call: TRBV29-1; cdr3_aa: SVENGRRHEQF
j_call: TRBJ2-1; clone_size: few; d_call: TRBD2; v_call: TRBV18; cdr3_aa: ASSPRAGVSEQF
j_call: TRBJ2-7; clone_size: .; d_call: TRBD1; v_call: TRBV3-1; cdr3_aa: ASSQVDRQGARSDYEQY
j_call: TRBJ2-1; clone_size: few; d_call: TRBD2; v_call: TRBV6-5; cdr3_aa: ASSSLAGRGGHEQF
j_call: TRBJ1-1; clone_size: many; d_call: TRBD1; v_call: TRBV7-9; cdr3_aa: ASSFRTGGTFTEAF
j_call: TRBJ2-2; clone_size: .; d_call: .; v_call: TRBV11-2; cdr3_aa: ASSLEPSNTGELF